One sample yielded the 2 T cell receptor beta chains listed below, sequenced in a study of T-cell reconstitution after alpha-beta-depleted transplantation in children. Unique molecular identifiers were incorporated during preparation of the TCRbeta library. TCRdb reanalysed the PCR reads using MiXCR and keeps one entry per CDR3 protein. The sample carries roughly 500,000 distinct CDR3 sequences, around 12% recorded once. The sequencing here drew on PBMCs from the stem cell graft donor, taken from the stem cell graft. These receptor sequences come from a human donor who donated a stem cell graft to a child with combined immunodeficiency.

At least ten counts were recorded for this clonotype. The chain links TRBV6-2 or TRBV6-3 to TRBJ2-7, with 9 bases that match TRBD1. The trim removed 5 bases at V and 2 bases at J, leaving 4 bases unmatched. Germline V CDR1 and CDR2: MNHEY, SVGEGT. The CDR3 covers 14 residues. CDR3 region: CASSRNRGPYEQYF. CDR3 DNA: TGTGCCAGCAGTCGGAACAGGGGGCCCTACGAGCAGTACTTC.

This clonotype was recorded a few times. The chain recombines TRBV12-3 or TRBV12-4 with TRBJ1-1; TRBD1 might be the D (6 bases). The CDR3 has 13 amino acids. V shed 3 bases and J shed 11 bases, with 16 bases lying between them. The CDR3 sequence: CASSLAWGAVAFF. The DNA for the CDR3 is TGTGCCAGCAGTTTGGCGTGGGGGGCTGTGGCTTTCTTT.